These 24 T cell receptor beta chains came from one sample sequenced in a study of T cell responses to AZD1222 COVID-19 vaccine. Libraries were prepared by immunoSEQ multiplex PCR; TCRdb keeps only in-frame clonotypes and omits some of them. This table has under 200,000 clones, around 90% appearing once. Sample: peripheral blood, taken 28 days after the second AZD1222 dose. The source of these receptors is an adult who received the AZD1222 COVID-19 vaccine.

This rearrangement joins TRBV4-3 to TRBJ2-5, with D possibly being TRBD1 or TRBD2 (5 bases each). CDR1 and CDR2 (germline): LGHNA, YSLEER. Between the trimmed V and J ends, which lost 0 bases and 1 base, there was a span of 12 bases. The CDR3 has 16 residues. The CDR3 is CASSQEAWGIQETQYF. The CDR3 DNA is TGCGCCAGCAGCCAAGAGGCGTGGGGGATCCAAGAGACCCAGTACTTC.

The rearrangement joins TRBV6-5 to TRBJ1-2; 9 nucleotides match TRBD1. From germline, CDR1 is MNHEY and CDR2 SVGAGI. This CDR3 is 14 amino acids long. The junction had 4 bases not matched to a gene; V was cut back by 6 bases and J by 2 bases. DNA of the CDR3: TGTGCCAGCAGAACAGGGGGCGCGAACTATGGCTACACCTTC. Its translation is CASRTGGANYGYTF.

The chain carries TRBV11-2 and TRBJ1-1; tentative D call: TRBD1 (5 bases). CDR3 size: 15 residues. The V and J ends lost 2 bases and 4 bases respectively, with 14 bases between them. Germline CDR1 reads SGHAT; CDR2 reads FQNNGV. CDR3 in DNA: TGTGCCAGCAGCTTATATCGGGGCCAGACCACTGAAGCTTTCTTT. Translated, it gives CASSLYRGQTTEAFF.

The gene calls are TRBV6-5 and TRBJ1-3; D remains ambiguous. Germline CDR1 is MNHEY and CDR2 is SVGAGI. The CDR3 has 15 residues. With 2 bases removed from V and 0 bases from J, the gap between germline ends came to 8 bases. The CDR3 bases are TGTGCCAGCAGTTACAGGCCATTCTCTGGAAACACCATATATTTT. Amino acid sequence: CASSYRPFSGNTIYF.

The CDR3 region is CASSRGLAGSNTGELFF. The CDR3 region has the DNA TGTGCCAGCAGCCGCGGACTAGCGGGATCGAACACCGGGGAGCTGTTTTTT. This chain joins TRBV3-1 (or the pseudogene TRBV3-2) and TRBJ2-2, with 12 bases lining up with TRBD2. The CDR3 has 17 residues. Germline CDR1 is LGHDT and CDR2 is YNNKEL (reference sequence). V lost 4 bases and J lost 0; bases outside the gene matches: 3.

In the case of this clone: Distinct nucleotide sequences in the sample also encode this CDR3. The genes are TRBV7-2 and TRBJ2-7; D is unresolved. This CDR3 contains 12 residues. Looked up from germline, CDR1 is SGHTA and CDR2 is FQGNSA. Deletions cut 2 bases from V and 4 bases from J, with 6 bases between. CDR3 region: CASSLIGYEQYF. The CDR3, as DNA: TGTGCCAGCAGCTTAATAGGGTACGAGCAGTACTTC.

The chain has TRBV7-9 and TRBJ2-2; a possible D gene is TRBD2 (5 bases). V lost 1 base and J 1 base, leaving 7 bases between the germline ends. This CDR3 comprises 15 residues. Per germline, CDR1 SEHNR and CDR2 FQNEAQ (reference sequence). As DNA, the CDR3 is TGTGCCAGCAGCTTAGAGAGGGTGAACACCGGGGAGCTGTTTTTT. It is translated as CASSLERVNTGELFF. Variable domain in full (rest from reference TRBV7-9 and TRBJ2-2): DTGVSQNPRHKITKRGQNVTFRCDPISEHNRLYWYRQTLGQGPEFLTYFQNEAQLEKSRLLSDRFSAERPKGSFSTLEIQRTEQGDSAMYLCASSLERVNTGELFFGEGSRLTVL.

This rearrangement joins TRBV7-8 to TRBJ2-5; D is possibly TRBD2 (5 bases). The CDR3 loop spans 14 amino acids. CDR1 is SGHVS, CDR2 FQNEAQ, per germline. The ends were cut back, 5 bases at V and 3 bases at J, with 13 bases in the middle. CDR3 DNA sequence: TGTGCCAGCAGCGTGAGGGAAACCAAAGAGACCCAGTACTTC. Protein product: CASSVRETKETQYF.

The CDR3 reads CASSTDTNSPLHF. Here the CDR3 DNA reads TGTGCCAGCAGCACGGACACTAATTCACCCCTCCACTTT. The V and J genes are TRBV3-1 (or the pseudogene TRBV3-2) and TRBJ1-6, with D possibly being TRBD1 (5 bases). The V end was cut by 5 bases, the J end by 6 bases, with 8 bases between. Germline V gene sequence: CDR1 LGHDT, CDR2 YNNKEL (reference sequence). The CDR3 covers 13 residues.

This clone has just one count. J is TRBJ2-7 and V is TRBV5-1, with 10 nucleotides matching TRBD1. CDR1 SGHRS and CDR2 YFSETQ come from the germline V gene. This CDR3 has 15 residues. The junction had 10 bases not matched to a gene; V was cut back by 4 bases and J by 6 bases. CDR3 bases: TGCGCCAGCAGCCCGGCAGGGGACAGGGGCGGCGAGCAGTACTTC. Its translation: CASSPAGDRGGEQYF.

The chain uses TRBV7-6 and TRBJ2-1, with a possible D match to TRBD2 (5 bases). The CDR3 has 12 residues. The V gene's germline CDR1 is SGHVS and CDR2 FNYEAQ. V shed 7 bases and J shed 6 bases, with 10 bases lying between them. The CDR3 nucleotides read TGTGCCAGCACCCCAGGACTCAATGAGCAGTTCTTC. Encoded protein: CASTPGLNEQFF. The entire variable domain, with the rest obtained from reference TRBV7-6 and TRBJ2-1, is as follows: GAGVSQSPRYKVTKRGQDVALRCDPISGHVSLYWYRQALGQGPEFLTYFNYEAQQDKSGLPNDRFSAERPEGSISTLTIQRTEQRDSAMYRCASTPGLNEQFFGPGTRLTVL.

The CDR3 bases are TGTGCCAGCGTCGACGGACGGCGAACCGGGGAGCTGTTTTTT. Translating it yields CASVDGRRTGELFF. The chain joins TRBV7-9 to TRBJ2-2; D not resolved. Germline V gene sequence: CDR1 SEHNR, CDR2 FQNEAQ (reference sequence). Trimming pared 8 bases from V and 5 bases from J, leaving 15 bases between. The CDR3 consists of 14 residues.

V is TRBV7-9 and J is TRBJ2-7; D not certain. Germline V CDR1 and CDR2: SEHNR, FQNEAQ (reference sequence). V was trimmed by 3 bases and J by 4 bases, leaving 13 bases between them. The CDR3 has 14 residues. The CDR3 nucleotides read TGTGCCAGCAGCTTGGGGTATGGTGGATACGAGCAGTACTTC. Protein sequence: CASSLGYGGYEQYF.

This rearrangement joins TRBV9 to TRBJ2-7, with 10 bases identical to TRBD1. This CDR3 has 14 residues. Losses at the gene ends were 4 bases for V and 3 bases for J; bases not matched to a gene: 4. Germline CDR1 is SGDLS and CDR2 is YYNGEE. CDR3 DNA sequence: TGTGCCAGCAGCCCGACAGGGGGCAACTACGAGCAGTACTTC. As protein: CASSPTGGNYEQYF.

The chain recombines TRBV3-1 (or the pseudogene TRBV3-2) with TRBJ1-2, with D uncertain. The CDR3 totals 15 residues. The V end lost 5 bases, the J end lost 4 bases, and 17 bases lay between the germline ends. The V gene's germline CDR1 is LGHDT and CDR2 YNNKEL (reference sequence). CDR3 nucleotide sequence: TGTGCCAGCAGCACCCAGAGGCCGGTGGGCTATGGCTACACCTTC. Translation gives CASSTQRPVGYGYTF.

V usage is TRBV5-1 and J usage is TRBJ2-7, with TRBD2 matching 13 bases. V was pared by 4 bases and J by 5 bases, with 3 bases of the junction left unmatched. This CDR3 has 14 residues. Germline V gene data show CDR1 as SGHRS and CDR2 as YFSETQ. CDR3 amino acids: CASSPGTSGNEQYF. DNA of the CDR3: TGCGCCAGCAGCCCAGGGACTAGCGGGAACGAGCAGTACTTC.

The DNA of the CDR3 is TGTGCCAGCTCCCCAAGGGGGGCTCAGAATTCACCCCTCCACTTT. Translating it yields CASSPRGAQNSPLHF. The V call is TRBV18, the J call TRBJ1-6; TRBD1 might be the D (6 bases). Germline CDR1 KGHSH, CDR2 LQKENI. With 6 bases removed from V and 7 bases from J, the gap between germline ends came to 16 bases. The CDR3 is 15 amino acids.

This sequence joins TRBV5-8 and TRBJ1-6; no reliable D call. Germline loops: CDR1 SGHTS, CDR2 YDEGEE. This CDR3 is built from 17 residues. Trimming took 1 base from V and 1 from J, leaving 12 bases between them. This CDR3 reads CASSLRRTFSYNSPLHF. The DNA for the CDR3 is TGTGCCAGCAGCTTGCGGAGGACCTTTTCCTATAATTCACCCCTCCACTTT.

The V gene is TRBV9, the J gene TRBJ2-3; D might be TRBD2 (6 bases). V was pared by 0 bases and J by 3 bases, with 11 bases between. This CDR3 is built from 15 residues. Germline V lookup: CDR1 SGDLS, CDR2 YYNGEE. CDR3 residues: CASSVGTTNTDTQYF. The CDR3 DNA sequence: TGTGCCAGCAGCGTAGGGACTACTAATACAGATACGCAGTATTTT. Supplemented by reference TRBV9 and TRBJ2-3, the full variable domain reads DSGVTQTPKHLITATGQRVTLRCSPRSGDLSVYWYQQSLDQGLQFLIQYYNGEERAKGNILERFSAQQFPDLHSELNLSSLELGDSALYFCASSVGTTNTDTQYFGPGTRLTVL.

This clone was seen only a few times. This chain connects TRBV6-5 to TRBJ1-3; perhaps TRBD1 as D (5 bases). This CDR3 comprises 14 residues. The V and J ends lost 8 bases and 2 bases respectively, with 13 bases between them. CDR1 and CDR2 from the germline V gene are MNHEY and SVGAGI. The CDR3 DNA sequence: TGTGCCAGCCAAAGGGGAATCCCTGGAAACACCATATATTTT. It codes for CASQRGIPGNTIYF.

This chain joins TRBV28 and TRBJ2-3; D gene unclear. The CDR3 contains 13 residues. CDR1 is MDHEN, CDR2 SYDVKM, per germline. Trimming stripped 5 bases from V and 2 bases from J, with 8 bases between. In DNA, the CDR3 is TGTGCCAGCAGTCCCGGCTTCACAGATACGCAGTATTTT. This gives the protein CASSPGFTDTQYF.

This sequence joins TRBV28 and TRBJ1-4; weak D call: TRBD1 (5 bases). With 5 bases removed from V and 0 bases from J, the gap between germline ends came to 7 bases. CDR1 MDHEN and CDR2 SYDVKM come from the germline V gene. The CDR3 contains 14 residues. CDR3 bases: TGTGCCAGCAGTAGGACACCAACTAATGAAAAACTGTTTTTT. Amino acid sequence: CASSRTPTNEKLFF.

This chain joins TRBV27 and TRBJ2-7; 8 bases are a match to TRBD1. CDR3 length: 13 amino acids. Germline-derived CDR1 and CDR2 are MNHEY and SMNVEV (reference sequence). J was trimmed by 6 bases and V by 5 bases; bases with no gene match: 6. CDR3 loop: CASSMMDRVEQYF. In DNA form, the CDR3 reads TGTGCCAGCAGTATGATGGACAGGGTCGAGCAGTACTTC.

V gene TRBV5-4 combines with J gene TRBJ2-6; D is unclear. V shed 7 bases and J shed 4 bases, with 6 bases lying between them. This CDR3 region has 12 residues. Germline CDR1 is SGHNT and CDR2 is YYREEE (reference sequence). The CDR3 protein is CASGLGANVLTF. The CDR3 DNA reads TGTGCCAGCGGTCTCGGGGCCAACGTCCTGACTTTC.